In its sample, the clone carrying this TCR beta chain was seen a few times. Time point: patch test 2, 6 weeks after DPC sensitization. Treatment in this sample: therapeutic diphenylcyclopropenone sensitization with weekly scalp DPC. Alopecia patients deemed DPC-suitable, aged 18 to 70, excluding pregnancy. As the library was built, unique molecular identifiers were attached to individual cDNA molecules. TCRdb passed the RACE reads through MiXCR, listing each CDR3 protein once. The sample has fewer than 100,000 distinct CDR3 sequences, about 9.3% seen once. This specimen comes from a study of human T cells and chemical hapten exposure. The source was whole blood, collected in connection with sensitization to the hapten diphenylcyclopropenone (DPC). The sequence derives from a woman aged 40-49 years with alopecia areata. Some clones in this sample may be carry-over from other donors' samples.

CDR3 nucleotides: TGCAGTGCTAGTTCTGCGTTTAGGGCCTACGAGCAGTACTTC. This encodes CSASSAFRAYEQYF. The V and J genes are TRBV20-1 and TRBJ2-7; D not certain. The CDR3 is 14 amino acids. CDR1 and CDR2 (germline): DFQATT, SNEGSKA (reference sequence). With 3 bases removed from V and 2 bases from J, the gap between germline ends came to 14 bases.